This T cell receptor (beta chain) was recorded in a study of T cell repertoires in cytomegalovirus infection. About the research overall: Public TCR beta signatures provided an indication of both CMV infection and a matching HLA type.

This clonotype was seen a single time. Its antigen is currently unknown. TCRdb itself ran the reads through MiXCR, one entry per CDR3 protein. The table shows about half a million distinct CDR3 sequences, with about 39% occurring only once. This CDR3 region has 16 residues. CDR1 is SGHVS and CDR2 is FQNEAQ in the germline V gene. V shed 1 base, J shed 4 bases, and the junction held 9 bases outside the gene matches. The chain uses TRBV7-8 and TRBJ2-7; 8 bases are shared with TRBD2. The sample was cultured PBMCs, taken from culture after CMV antigen stimulation. The receptor's source is a human donor in good health (CMV status not recorded). Some clones in this sample may be carry-over from other donors' samples. This CDR3 reads CASSLGAGTSRYEQYF. DNA for the CDR3: TGTGCCAGCAGCTTAGGGGCGGGGACTAGTCGTTACGAGCAGTACTTC.